Listed below are T cell receptor beta chains from one sample, sequenced in a study of tumor-infiltrating T cells and Merkel cell polyomavirus. This table comes from immunoSEQ multiplex PCR, and its TCRdb copy is limited to in-frame clones, with some not included. The sample lists around 25,000 clones, about 85% occurring once. Sequences were obtained from lymph node tissue. All receptors come from a man aged 50 to 59 with Merkel cell carcinoma. Each CDR3 is given with its conserved first and last residue. The D gene is left open where the match is weak. Clone size is shown for a subset of rows, as once, few, many or a class of expanded clone.

clone size	D gene	V gene	J gene	CDR3 DNA	CDR3 protein
few	-	TRBV29-1	TRBJ1-2	TGCAGCGTTGGGGGGGTGGGTAACTATGGCTACACCTTC	CSVGGVGNYGYTF
-	TRBD2	TRBV4-3	TRBJ2-7	TGCGCCAGCAGCCACCTAGCGGGGAGTATGGACGAGCAGTACTTC	CASSHLAGSMDEQYF
-	-	TRBV30	TRBJ2-2	TGTGCCTGGGACCCGACGGGACAGAACACCGGGGAGCTGTTTTTT	CAWDPTGQNTGELFF
few	-	TRBV4-2	TRBJ2-7	TGTGCCAGCAGCCAAGATTTAGGGGCCTACGAGCAGTACTTC	CASSQDLGAYEQYF
-	-	TRBV21-1	TRBJ2-5	TGTGCCAGCAGCAAAACCGGGCTGGACAGGAGGAACCAAGAGACCCAGTACTTC	CASSKTGLDRRNQETQYF
-	TRBD1	TRBV27	TRBJ2-7	TGTGCCAGCAGTCCGCCCACCCAATCCGGGACAGGGAGCCCGAAGAGTTACGAGCAGTACTTC	CASSPPTQSGTGSPKSYEQYF
-	TRBD1	TRBV18	TRBJ2-7	TGTGCCAGCTCAGCATCGACAGGGGCAGGCTACGAGCAGTACTTC	CASSASTGAGYEQYF
-	-	TRBV5-1	TRBJ2-2	TGCGCCAGCAGCTTGTGGAGCGACGGCAGCACCGGGGAGCTGTTTTTT	CASSLWSDGSTGELFF
-	TRBD1	TRBV7-9	TRBJ2-5	TGTGCCAGCAGCTTAAGCGACAGGGCGTACCAAGAGACCCAGTACTTC	CASSLSDRAYQETQYF
-	TRBD2	TRBV10-3	TRBJ2-5	TGTGCCATCAGGGCGGGAGCGATTGGAGAGACCCAGTACTTC	CAIRAGAIGETQYF
few	-	TRBV27	TRBJ2-3	TGTGCCAGCAGTTTGCCCCCTGGCGGTACGCAGTATTTT	CASSLPPGGTQYF
-	-	TRBV6-1	TRBJ1-5	TGTGCCAGCAGTGCCTCCCTGACAGTTAGCAATCAGCCCCAGCATTTT	CASSASLTVSNQPQHF
-	-	TRBV7-2	TRBJ1-6	TGTGCCAGCAGCTCGGACAGTAATTCACCCCTCCACTTT	CASSSDSNSPLHF
once	-	TRBV10-3	TRBJ2-2	TGTGCCATCACGGGCACCGGGGAGCTGTTTTTT	CAITGTGELFF
-	-	TRBV29-1	TRBJ1-2	TGCAGCGTTGAAGAGGGGGCGGGTGGCTACACCTTC	CSVEEGAGGYTF
-	TRBD2	TRBV27	TRBJ2-1	TGTGCCAGCAGTTTGACTAGCGGGCTTTGGGGGGAGCAGTTCTTC	CASSLTSGLWGEQFF
-	-	TRBV2	TRBJ1-3	TGTGCCAGCAGCCAGGGGTTTCGAAACACCATATATTTT	CASSQGFRNTIYF
-	TRBD2	TRBV4-2	TRBJ2-1	TGTGCCAGCAGCCAGGGCGGGGGTAATGAGCAGTTCTTC	CASSQGGGNEQFF
-	TRBD2	TRBV28	TRBJ2-5	TGTGCCAGCAGTCCCCCGCGGGCTAGCGGGAGCCGCCAAGAGACCCAGTACTTC	CASSPPRASGSRQETQYF
-	-	TRBV28	TRBJ1-3	TGTGCCAGCAAAACACCCTCTGGAAACACCATATATTTT	CASKTPSGNTIYF
-	-	TRBV11-2	TRBJ1-5	TGTGCCAGCCGCGTAAACGGCAATCAGCCCCAGCATTTT	CASRVNGNQPQHF
-	-	TRBV7-8	TRBJ1-2	TGTGCCAGCAGCTTAGCCGAAGTTAGCGGCTACACCTTC	CASSLAEVSGYTF
-	-	TRBV5-1	TRBJ2-7	TGCGCCAGCAGCTTGTCTGGGGCTAGCTCCTACGAGCAGTACTTC	CASSLSGASSYEQYF
-	-	TRBV6-5	TRBJ2-1	TGTGCCAGCAGTTACCCGGACAGTAGCTCCTACAATGAGCAGTTCTTC	CASSYPDSSSYNEQFF
-	-	TRBV29-1	TRBJ2-5	TGCAGCGTTATCCAGGGAGGAGAGACCCAGTACTTC	CSVIQGGETQYF
once	-	TRBV5-1	TRBJ1-1	TGCGCCAGCAGCTTGGGTTCTACAGTGAACACTGAAGCTTTCTTT	CASSLGSTVNTEAFF
-	TRBD2	TRBV7-9	TRBJ2-2	TGTGCCAGCAGCCCTCGGCGGGGGGGCCCCAACACCGGGGAGCTGTTTTTT	CASSPRRGGPNTGELFF
once	TRBD1	TRBV7-3	TRBJ2-7	TGTGCCAGCAGCAAGGACAGGTCCTACGAGCAGTACTTC	CASSKDRSYEQYF
-	-	TRBV9	TRBJ2-7	TGTGCCAGCAGCGTAGGGCCAGGGCCCCAAAACGAGCAGTACTTC	CASSVGPGPQNEQYF
-	-	TRBV30	TRBJ1-6	TGTGCCTGGAGATGGAGGGATTCACCCCTCCACTTT	CAWRWRDSPLHF
-	-	TRBV6-1	TRBJ2-5	TGTGCCAGCAGTGAAGCAGCGAGCGGGGAGACCCAGTACTTC	CASSEAASGETQYF
-	TRBD2	TRBV25-1	TRBJ2-7	TGTGCCAGCAGTGAAACCGGGACTAGCGGGAGGCGACCCTACGAGCAGTACTTC	CASSETGTSGRRPYEQYF
-	TRBD2	TRBV2	TRBJ2-1	TGTGCCAGCATAAAGCGGGGGCTCTACAATGAGCAGTTCTTC	CASIKRGLYNEQFF
-	-	TRBV6-5	TRBJ2-7	TGTGCCAGCAGTTACTCGAGAATGACAGAGCAGTACTTC	CASSYSRMTEQYF
-	-	TRBV4-1	TRBJ2-5	TGCGCCAGCAGCCAAATAGCGGAGGGACGGGAGACCCAGTACTTC	CASSQIAEGRETQYF
-	TRBD1	TRBV30	TRBJ2-1	TGTGCCTGGAGTCGGGACAGGGGTAATGAGCAGTTCTTC	CAWSRDRGNEQFF
-	TRBD1	TRBV6-5	TRBJ1-5	TGTGCCAGCAGTAGCACAGGGGATGGGAATCAGCCCCAGCATTTT	CASSSTGDGNQPQHF
-	-	TRBV6-5	TRBJ1-2	TGTGCCAGCACTCTGAGGGGGGGAGGCTACACCTTC	CASTLRGGGYTF
-	-	TRBV6-5	TRBJ2-1	TGTGCCAGCAGGAGTGGGGAGAGCTCCTACAATGAGCAGTTCTTC	CASRSGESSYNEQFF
-	TRBD1	TRBV7-3	TRBJ2-3	TGTGCCAGCAGCTACAACAGGGGTTCGACAGATACGCAGTATTTT	CASSYNRGSTDTQYF
-	-	TRBV2	TRBJ2-4	TGTGCCAGCAGTGAGACAGGTATAGCCAAAAACATTCAGTACTTC	CASSETGIAKNIQYF
-	-	TRBV9	TRBJ2-1	TGTGCCAGTTCTATAGGGGCATACAATGAGCAGTTCTTC	CASSIGAYNEQFF
-	TRBD1	TRBV7-9	TRBJ1-5	TGTGCCAGCAGCCCGGGGACAGGGGGCCGCGATCAGCCCCAGCATTTT	CASSPGTGGRDQPQHF
-	-	TRBV7-9	TRBJ2-2	TGTGCCAGCAGCTTGAGCAGGGACACCGGGGAGCTGTTTTTT	CASSLSRDTGELFF
-	TRBD2	TRBV19	TRBJ2-3	TGTGCCAGTCAACGCGGGAGTTGGGTAGGAGATACGCAGTATTTT	CASQRGSWVGDTQYF
few	-	TRBV7-9	TRBJ2-7	TGTGCCAGCAGCTCGAGACCAGGGTTTGACGAGCAGTACTTC	CASSSRPGFDEQYF
-	TRBD1	TRBV4-1	TRBJ1-4	TGCGCCAGCAGCCGTTCCGATCAGGGGGTGAAGGAAAAACTGTTTTTT	CASSRSDQGVKEKLFF
-	TRBD1	TRBV11-2	TRBJ1-5	TGTGCCAGCAGCGGACAGGGGAGCAATCAGCCCCAGCATTTT	CASSGQGSNQPQHF
-	-	TRBV28	TRBJ1-3	TGTGCCAGCAGAGGCAGGGGCTCTGGAAACACCATATATTTT	CASRGRGSGNTIYF
-	-	TRBV30	TRBJ2-7	TGTGCCTGGAGTGTAATGGCGGGATACGAGCAGTACTTC	CAWSVMAGYEQYF